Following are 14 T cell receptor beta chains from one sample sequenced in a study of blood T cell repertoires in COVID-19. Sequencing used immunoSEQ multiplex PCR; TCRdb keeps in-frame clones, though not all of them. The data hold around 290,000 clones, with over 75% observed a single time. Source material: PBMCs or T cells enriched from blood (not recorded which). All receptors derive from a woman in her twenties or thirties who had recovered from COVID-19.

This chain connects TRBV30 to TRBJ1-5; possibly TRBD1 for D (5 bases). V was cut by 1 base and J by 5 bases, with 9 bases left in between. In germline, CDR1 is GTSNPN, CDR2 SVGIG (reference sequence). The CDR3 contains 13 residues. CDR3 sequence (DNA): TGTGCCTGGAGTGCTCGGGGGGATCAGCCCCAGCATTTT. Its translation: CAWSARGDQPQHF.

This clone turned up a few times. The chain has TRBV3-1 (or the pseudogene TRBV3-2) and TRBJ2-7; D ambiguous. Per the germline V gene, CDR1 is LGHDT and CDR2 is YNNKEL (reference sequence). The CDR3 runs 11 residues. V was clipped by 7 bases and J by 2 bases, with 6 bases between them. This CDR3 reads CASTGTYEQYF. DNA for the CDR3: TGTGCCAGCACAGGAACCTACGAGCAGTACTTC.

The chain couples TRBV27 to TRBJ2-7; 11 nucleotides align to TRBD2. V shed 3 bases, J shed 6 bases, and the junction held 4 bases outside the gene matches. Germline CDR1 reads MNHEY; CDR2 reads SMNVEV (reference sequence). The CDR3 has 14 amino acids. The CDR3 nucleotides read TGTGCCAGCAGTTTTGGTCTAGCGGGGGGCGAGCAGTACTTC. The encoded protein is CASSFGLAGGEQYF.

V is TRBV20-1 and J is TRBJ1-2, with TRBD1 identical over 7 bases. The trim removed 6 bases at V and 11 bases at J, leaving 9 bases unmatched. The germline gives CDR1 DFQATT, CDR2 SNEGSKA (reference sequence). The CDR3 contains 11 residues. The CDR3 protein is CSAEDQGVYTF. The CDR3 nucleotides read TGCAGTGCGGAAGATCAGGGGGTATACACCTTC.

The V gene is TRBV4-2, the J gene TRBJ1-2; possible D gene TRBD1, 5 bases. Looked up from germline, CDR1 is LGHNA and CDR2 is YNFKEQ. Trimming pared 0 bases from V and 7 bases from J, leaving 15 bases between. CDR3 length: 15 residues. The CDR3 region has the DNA TGTGCCAGCAGCCAAGATCGGGCGGGGCCTCTTGGCTACACCTTC. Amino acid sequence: CASSQDRAGPLGYTF.

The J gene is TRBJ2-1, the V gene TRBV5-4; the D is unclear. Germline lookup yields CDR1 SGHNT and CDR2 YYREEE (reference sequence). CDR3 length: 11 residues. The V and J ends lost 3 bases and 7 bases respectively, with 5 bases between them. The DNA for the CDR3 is TGTGCCAGCAGCTCTCCTAATGAGCAGTTCTTC. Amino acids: CASSSPNEQFF.

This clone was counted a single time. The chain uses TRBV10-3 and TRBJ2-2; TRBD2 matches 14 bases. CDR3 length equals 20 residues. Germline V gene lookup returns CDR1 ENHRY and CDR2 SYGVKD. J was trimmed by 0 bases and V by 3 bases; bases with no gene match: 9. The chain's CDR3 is CAISDMDGTSGGPNTGELFF. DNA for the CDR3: TGTGCCATCAGTGACATGGATGGGACTAGCGGGGGACCGAACACCGGGGAGCTGTTTTTT.

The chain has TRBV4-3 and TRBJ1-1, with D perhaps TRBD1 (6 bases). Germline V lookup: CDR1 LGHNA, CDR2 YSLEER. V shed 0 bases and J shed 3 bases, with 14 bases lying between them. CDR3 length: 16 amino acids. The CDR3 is CASSQEAWGGDTEAFF. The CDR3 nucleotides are TGCGCCAGCAGCCAAGAAGCATGGGGGGGCGACACTGAAGCTTTCTTT.

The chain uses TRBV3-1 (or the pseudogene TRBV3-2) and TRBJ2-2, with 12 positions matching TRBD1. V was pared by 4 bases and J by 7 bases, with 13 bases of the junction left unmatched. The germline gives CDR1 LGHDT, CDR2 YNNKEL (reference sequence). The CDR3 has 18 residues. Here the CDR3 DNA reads TGTGCCAGCAGCCTACACATCCGGGACAGGGGGCGAAACGGGGAGCTGTTTTTT. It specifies CASSLHIRDRGRNGELFF.

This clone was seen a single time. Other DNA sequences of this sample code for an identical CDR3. This CDR3 is CASSPDRAYGYTF. The CDR3 DNA reads as TGTGCCAGTAGCCCGGACAGGGCCTATGGCTACACCTTC. The chain joins TRBV19 to TRBJ1-2; TRBD1 matches at 8 bases. Germline V gene lookup returns CDR1 LNHDA and CDR2 SQIVND (reference sequence). V dropped 6 bases and J dropped 4; count of bases not matched to a gene: 4. This CDR3 is 13 amino acids long.

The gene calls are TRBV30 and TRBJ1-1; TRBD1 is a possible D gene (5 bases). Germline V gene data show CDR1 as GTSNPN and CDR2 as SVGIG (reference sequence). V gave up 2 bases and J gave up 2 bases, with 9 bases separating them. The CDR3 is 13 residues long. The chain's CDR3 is CAWSFDSNTEAFF. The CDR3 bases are TGTGCCTGGAGTTTCGACAGTAACACTGAAGCTTTCTTT. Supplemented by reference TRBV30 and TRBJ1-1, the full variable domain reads SQTIHQWPATLVQPVGSPLSLECTVEGTSNPNLYWYRQAAGRGLQLLFYSVGIGQISSEVPQNLSASRPQDRQFILSSKKLLLSDSGFYLCAWSFDSNTEAFFGQGTRLTVV.

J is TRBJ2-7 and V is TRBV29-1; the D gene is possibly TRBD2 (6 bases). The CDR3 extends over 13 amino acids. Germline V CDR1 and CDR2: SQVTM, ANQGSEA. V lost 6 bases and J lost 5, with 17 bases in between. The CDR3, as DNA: TGCAGCGTGGACCTCGGGGACTTGAACGAGCAGTACTTC. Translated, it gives CSVDLGDLNEQYF.

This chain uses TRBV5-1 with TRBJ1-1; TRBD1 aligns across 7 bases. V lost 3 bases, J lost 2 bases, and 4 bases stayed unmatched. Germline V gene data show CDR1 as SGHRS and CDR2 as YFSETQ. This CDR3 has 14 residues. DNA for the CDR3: TGCGCCAGCAGCTGGGGACAGCAAAACACTGAAGCTTTCTTT. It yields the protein CASSWGQQNTEAFF. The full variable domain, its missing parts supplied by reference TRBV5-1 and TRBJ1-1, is KAGVTQTPRYLIKTRGQQVTLSCSPISGHRSVSWYQQTPGQGLQFLFEYFSETQRNKGNFPGRFSGRQFSNSRSEMNVSTLELGDSALYLCASSWGQQNTEAFFGQGTRLTVV.

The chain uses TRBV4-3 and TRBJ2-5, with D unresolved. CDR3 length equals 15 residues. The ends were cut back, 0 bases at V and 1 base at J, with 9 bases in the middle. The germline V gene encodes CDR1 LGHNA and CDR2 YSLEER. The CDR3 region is CASSQDPNSQETQYF. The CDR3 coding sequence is TGCGCCAGCAGCCAAGATCCTAACAGCCAAGAGACCCAGTACTTC.